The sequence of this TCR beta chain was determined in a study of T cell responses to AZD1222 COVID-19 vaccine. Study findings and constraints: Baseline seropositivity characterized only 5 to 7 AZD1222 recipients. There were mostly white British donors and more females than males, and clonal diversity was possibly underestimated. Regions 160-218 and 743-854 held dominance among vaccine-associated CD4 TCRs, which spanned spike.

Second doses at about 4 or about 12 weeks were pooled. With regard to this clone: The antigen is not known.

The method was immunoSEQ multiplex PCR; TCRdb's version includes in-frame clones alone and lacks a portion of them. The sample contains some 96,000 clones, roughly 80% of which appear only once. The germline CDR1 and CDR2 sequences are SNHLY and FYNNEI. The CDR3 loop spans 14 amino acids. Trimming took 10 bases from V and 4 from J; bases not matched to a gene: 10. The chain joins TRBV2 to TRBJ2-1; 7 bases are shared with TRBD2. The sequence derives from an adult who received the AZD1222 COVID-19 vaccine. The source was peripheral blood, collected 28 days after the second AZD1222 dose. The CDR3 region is CAILKAGDYNEQFF. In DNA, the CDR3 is TGTGCCATCCTTAAGGCGGGGGATTACAATGAGCAGTTCTTC.